This T cell receptor (beta chain) was captured in a study of response to subunit inactivated influenza vaccine. General study points: That few new T cells are recruited by each seasonal influenza vaccination was the authors' suggestion.

Using its own MiXCR run on the RT-PCR reads, TCRdb lists one record per CDR3 protein. The table shows around 580,000 distinct CDR3 sequences, with approximately 15% occurring only once. This clonotype appeared many times. Its cognate antigen is unknown. The germline gives CDR1 SEHNR, CDR2 FQNEAQ (reference sequence). V was clipped by 8 bases and J by 3 bases; unmatched bases: 4. The length of the CDR3 is 13 residues. The TCR sequence derives from a man in his fifties or sixties who received an inactivated influenza vaccine. The sample was PBMCs from blood, taken 11 to 12 days after vaccination. The rearrangement joins TRBV7-9 to TRBJ2-7; 10 bases match TRBD1. CDR3 amino acids: CASGTGEYYEQYF. The CDR3, as DNA: TGTGCCAGCGGGACAGGGGAATACTACGAGCAGTACTTC.